This TCR beta chain originates from a study of cytomegalovirus exposure and HLA in healthy donors. Study at large: The 90 to 150 validation repertoires, a later analysis reported, used the same platform as the roughly 650 repertoires from the first cohort.

Germline V lookup: CDR1 LGHNT, CDR2 FRNRAP. This CDR3 is built from 14 residues. The ends lost 3 bases at V and 8 bases at J; junction bases unmatched: 4. Clones were read by immunoSEQ multiplex PCR, and TCRdb kept only the in-frame ones, dropping some. The profile shows some 80,000 clones, 85% to 95% of them singletons. It was the roughly 130-subject validation cohort, separate from the roughly 700-subject first cohort, to which the donors belonged. The V call is TRBV12-5, the J call TRBJ2-4; 10 nucleotides match TRBD1. Material: PBMCs. The clonotype comes from a woman between 18 and 29 years old in good health and CMV-seronegative. This CDR3 is CASGLGDRGDIQYF. In DNA, the CDR3 is TGTGCTAGTGGTTTAGGGGACAGGGGAGACATTCAGTACTTC.